This TCR beta chain is from a study of OX40 agonist ivuxolimab in advanced cancers. Across the study: Hepatocellular carcinoma, melanoma, renal cell or head and neck cancer occurred in dose-escalation patients. Study findings and constraints: Certain nonresponding patients likewise had low normalized T-cell clonal expansion.

Trimming cost V 5 bases and J 2 bases; bases outside gene matches: 10. This CDR3 contains 16 residues. Germline CDR1 reads MDHEN; CDR2 reads SYDVKM. Assay used: immunoSEQ multiplex PCR; TCRdb lists only in-frame clones, some missing. Found here are some 140,000 clones, approximately 90% of them singletons; the top ten hold 0.85% to 1.4%. This clone was detected only once. Its antigen is not known. Material: CD4+ or CD8+ T cells sorted from blood, obtained in a trial of the OX40 agonist ivuxolimab. The receptor was derived from an adult with an advanced solid tumor such as melanoma, head and neck, liver or kidney cancer. The rearrangement links TRBV28 to TRBJ1-1; 8 bases match TRBD1. The CDR3 spells CASSPGGADENTEAFF. In DNA form, the CDR3 reads TGTGCCAGCAGTCCAGGGGGCGCCGACGAAAACACTGAAGCTTTCTTT.